The 14 T cell receptor beta chains reported below all come from one sample, sequenced in a study of early stage breast cancer tumors. Some clones are missing from TCRdb's copy, which holds only in-frame ones; the method was immunoSEQ multiplex PCR. The table has 51,000 or so clones, 65% to 90% seen once; the top ten hold 1.4%. The sample consisted of blood. These receptors all come from a person between 50 and 60 years old with breast cancer.

The chain carries TRBV18 and TRBJ2-7, with 10 bases identical to TRBD1. Per the germline V gene, CDR1 is KGHSH and CDR2 is LQKENI. The ends lost 4 bases at V and 2 bases at J; junction bases unmatched: 5. The CDR3 has 15 amino acids. Here the CDR3 reads CASSRPGQGTYEQYF. As DNA, the CDR3 is TGTGCCAGCTCACGGCCGGGACAGGGGACCTACGAGCAGTACTTC.

This chain joins TRBV5-1 and TRBJ1-4; TRBD1 is a possible D gene (5 bases). Germline CDR1 is SGHRS and CDR2 is YFSETQ. The CDR3 is 16 residues long. Trimming pared 4 bases from V and 8 bases from J, leaving 21 bases between. The CDR3 DNA is TGCGCCAGCAGCCAGAGGGGAGTAGCGGGCGGGGAAAAACTGTTTTTT. Translated: CASSQRGVAGGEKLFF.

The chain has TRBV9 and TRBJ1-1; D gene unclear. The CDR3 sequence is 14 residues long. Germline V CDR1 and CDR2: SGDLS, YYNGEE. The V end was cut by 1 base, the J end by 3 bases, with 10 bases between. CDR3: CASSVTGIHTEAFF. As DNA, the CDR3 is TGTGCCAGCAGCGTAACCGGGATCCACACTGAAGCTTTCTTT. The full variable domain, in which reference TRBV9 and TRBJ1-1 provide the parts outside the CDR3, is DSGVTQTPKHLITATGQRVTLRCSPRSGDLSVYWYQQSLDQGLQFLIQYYNGEERAKGNILERFSAQQFPDLHSELNLSSLELGDSALYFCASSVTGIHTEAFFGQGTRLTVV.

The chain links TRBV7-2 to TRBJ2-1; TRBD2 matches at 11 bases. Germline CDR1 and CDR2: SGHTA and FQGNSA. The CDR3 consists of 15 residues. V was clipped by 3 bases and J by 5 bases; unmatched bases: 3. The CDR3 sequence is CASSFKTSGNNEQFF. For the CDR3, the DNA is TGTGCCAGCAGCTTCAAGACTAGCGGGAACAATGAGCAGTTCTTC.

This sequence joins TRBV6-5 and TRBJ2-3, with a possible D match to TRBD2 (6 bases). CDR1 and CDR2 (germline): MNHEY, SVGAGI. Trimming removed 2 bases at V and 2 bases at J, with 14 bases between. This CDR3 contains 16 residues. The CDR3 reads CASSYGAGPYTDTQYF. As DNA, the CDR3 is TGTGCCAGCAGTTACGGGGCGGGACCTTACACAGATACGCAGTATTTT.

The rearrangement uses TRBV28 and TRBJ1-2; 8 bases agree with TRBD1. The V segment lost 2 bases and the J segment 6 bases; nucleotides outside the gene matches: 5. Germline lookup yields CDR1 MDHEN and CDR2 SYDVKM. The CDR3 contains 14 residues. The CDR3 DNA sequence: TGTGCCAGCAGTTTACAGGGGGCGCAAAATGGCTACACCTTC. It yields the protein CASSLQGAQNGYTF.

The rearrangement uses TRBV5-1 and TRBJ2-3; no clear D gene. Trimming pared 4 bases from V and 0 bases from J, leaving 9 bases between. The CDR3 consists of 14 residues. From germline, CDR1 is SGHRS and CDR2 YFSETQ. The CDR3 here is CASSLQTSTDTQYF. The CDR3 DNA reads as TGCGCCAGCAGCCTACAAACAAGCACAGATACGCAGTATTTT.

The chain is built from TRBV28 and TRBJ1-5, with D perhaps matching TRBD1 (5 bases). CDR3 length equals 15 residues. Germline values: CDR1 MDHEN, CDR2 SYDVKM. The ends were cut back, 6 bases at V and 5 bases at J, with 17 bases in the middle. The CDR3 DNA sequence: TGTGCCAGCAGCCAAACTCTAGGGGTCGATCAGCCCCAGCATTTT. Protein product: CASSQTLGVDQPQHF.

This chain joins TRBV5-6 and TRBJ1-5; D not resolved. Germline values: CDR1 SGHDT, CDR2 YYEEEE. The V end was cut by 4 bases, the J end by 0 bases, with 14 bases between. This CDR3 has 16 amino acids. The CDR3 DNA reads TGTGCCAGCAGCACGACCGGGTCTTATAGCAATCAGCCCCAGCATTTT. Amino acids: CASSTTGSYSNQPQHF.

The V call is TRBV9, the J call TRBJ2-2; D is undetermined. This CDR3 has 15 amino acids. CDR1 is SGDLS, CDR2 YYNGEE, per germline. V lost 0 bases and J 0 bases, leaving 6 bases between the germline ends. The CDR3 reads CASSVGRPNTGELFF. CDR3 DNA sequence: TGTGCCAGCAGCGTAGGGCGGCCGAACACCGGGGAGCTGTTTTTT. Looking up the rest from reference TRBV9 and TRBJ2-2 gives the full variable domain: DSGVTQTPKHLITATGQRVTLRCSPRSGDLSVYWYQQSLDQGLQFLIQYYNGEERAKGNILERFSAQQFPDLHSELNLSSLELGDSALYFCASSVGRPNTGELFFGEGSRLTVL.

This clone appeared once. The chain joins TRBV6-5 to TRBJ2-7; tentative D call: TRBD1 (6 bases). V was pared by 7 bases and J by 0 bases, with 16 bases between. This CDR3 is 15 amino acids long. In germline, CDR1 is MNHEY, CDR2 SVGAGI. CDR3 sequence: CASTSMDSRSYEQYF. CDR3 sequence (DNA): TGTGCCAGCACCAGTATGGACAGCCGCTCCTACGAGCAGTACTTC.

The chain recombines TRBV28 with TRBJ1-2; no definite D call. CDR1 MDHEN and CDR2 SYDVKM come from the germline V gene. The V end lost 2 bases, the J end lost 4 bases, and 8 bases lay between the germline ends. The CDR3 runs to 13 residues. CDR3 DNA sequence: TGTGCCAGCAGTTTAGGGGTTGGCTATGGCTACACCTTC. Amino acids: CASSLGVGYGYTF.

The V gene is TRBV7-2, the J gene TRBJ2-3, with 7 positions matching TRBD2. The V and J ends lost 8 bases and 3 bases, in that order; junction bases with no gene match: 8. Per the germline V gene, CDR1 is SGHTA and CDR2 is FQGNSA. This CDR3 contains 14 residues. The CDR3 DNA reads TGTGCCAGCCGCCCCGGGGGGAGGACAGATACGCAGTATTTT. This gives the protein CASRPGGRTDTQYF.

The V gene is TRBV10-2, the J gene TRBJ2-7; 10 bases are a match to TRBD2. The CDR3 sequence is 16 residues long. V lost 0 bases, J lost 5 bases, and 7 bases stayed unmatched. In germline, CDR1 is WSHSY, CDR2 SAAADI. The CDR3 region is CASSESGAGGPNEQYF. CDR3 coding DNA: TGCGCCAGCAGTGAGTCAGGAGCGGGAGGGCCAAACGAGCAGTACTTC.